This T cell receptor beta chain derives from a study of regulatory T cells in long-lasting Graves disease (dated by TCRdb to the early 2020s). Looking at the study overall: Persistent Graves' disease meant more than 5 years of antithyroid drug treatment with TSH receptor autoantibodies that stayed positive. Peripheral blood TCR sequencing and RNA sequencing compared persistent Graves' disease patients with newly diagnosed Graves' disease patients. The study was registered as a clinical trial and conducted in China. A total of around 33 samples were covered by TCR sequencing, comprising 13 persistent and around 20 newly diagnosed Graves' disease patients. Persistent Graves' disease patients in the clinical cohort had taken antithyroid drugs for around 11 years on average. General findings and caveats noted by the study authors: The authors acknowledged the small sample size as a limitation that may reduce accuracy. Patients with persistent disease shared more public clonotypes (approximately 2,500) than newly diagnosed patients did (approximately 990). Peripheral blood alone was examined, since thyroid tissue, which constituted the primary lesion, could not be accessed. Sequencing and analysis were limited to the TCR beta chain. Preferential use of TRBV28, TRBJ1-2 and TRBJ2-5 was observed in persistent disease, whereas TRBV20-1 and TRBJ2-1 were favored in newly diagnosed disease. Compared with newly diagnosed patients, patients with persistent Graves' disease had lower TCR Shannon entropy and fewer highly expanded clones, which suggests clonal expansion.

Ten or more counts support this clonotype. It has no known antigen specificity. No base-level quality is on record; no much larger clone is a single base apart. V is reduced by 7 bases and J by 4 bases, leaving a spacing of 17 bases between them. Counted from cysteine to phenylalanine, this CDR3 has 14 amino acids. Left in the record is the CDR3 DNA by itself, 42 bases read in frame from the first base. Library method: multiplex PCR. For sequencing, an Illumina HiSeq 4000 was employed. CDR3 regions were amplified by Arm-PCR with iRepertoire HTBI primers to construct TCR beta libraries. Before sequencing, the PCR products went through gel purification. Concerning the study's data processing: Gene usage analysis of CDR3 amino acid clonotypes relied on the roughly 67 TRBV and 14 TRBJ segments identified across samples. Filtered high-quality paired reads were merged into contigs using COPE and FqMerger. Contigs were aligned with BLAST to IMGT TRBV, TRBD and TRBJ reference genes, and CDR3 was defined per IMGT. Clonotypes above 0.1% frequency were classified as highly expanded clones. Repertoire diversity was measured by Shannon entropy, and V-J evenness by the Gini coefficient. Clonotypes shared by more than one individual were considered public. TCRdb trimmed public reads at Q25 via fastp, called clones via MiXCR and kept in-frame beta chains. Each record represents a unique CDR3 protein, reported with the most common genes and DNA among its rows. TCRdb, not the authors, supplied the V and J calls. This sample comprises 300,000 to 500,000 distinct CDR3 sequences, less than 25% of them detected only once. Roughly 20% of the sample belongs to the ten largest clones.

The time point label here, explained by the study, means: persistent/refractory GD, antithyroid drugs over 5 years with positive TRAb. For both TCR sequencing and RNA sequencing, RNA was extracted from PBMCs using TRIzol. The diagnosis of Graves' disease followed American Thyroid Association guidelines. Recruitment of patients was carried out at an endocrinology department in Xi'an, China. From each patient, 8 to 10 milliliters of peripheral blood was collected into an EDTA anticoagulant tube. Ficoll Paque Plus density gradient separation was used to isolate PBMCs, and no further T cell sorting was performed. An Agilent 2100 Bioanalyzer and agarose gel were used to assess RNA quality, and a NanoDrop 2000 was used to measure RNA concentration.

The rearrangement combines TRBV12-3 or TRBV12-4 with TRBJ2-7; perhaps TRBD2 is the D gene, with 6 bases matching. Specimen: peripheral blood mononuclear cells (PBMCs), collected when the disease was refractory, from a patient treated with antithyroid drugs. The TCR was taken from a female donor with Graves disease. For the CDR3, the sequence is CASTWEAGIYEQYF. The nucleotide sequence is TGTGCCAGCACCTGGGAAGCGGGTATTTACGAGCAGTACTTC.